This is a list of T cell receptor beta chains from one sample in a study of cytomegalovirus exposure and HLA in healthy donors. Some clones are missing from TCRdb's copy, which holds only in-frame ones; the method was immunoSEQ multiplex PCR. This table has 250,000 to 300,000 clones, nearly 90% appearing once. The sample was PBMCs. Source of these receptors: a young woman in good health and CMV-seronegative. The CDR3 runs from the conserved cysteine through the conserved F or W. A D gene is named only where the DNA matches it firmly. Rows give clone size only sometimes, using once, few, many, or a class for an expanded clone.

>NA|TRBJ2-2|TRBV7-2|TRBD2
TGTGCCAGCAGAGCGGGGGGCACCGGGGAGCTGTTTTTT
CASRAGGTGELFF
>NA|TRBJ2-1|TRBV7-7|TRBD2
TGTGCTAGCAGCTTAGGTCTAGCGGGGGGGCCTGTCGAGCAGTTCTTC
CASSLGLAGGPVEQFF
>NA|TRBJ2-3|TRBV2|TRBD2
TGTGCCAGCAGTTCTAGCGGGGGGCCCACAGATACGCAGTATTTT
CASSSSGGPTDTQYF
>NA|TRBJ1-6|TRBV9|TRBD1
TGTGCCAGCAGCGTACACGACAGGGAAATTAATTCACCCCTCCACTTT
CASSVHDREINSPLHF
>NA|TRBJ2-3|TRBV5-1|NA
TGCGCCAGCAGCTCTCCCAGCCGAGGGACAGATACGCAGTATTTT
CASSSPSRGTDTQYF
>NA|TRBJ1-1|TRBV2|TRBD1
TGTGCCAGCAGGTCAGGGGGAGGAATGAACACTGAAGCTTTCTTT
CASRSGGGMNTEAFF
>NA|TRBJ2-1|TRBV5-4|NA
TGTGCCAGCGGGAGCGGTTCCAGCTCCTACAATGAGCAGTTCTTC
CASGSGSSSYNEQFF
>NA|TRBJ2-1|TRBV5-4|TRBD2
TGTGCCAGCCGAGGGGGAAGCGGGGGGCCCTACAATGAGCAGTTCTTC
CASRGGSGGPYNEQFF
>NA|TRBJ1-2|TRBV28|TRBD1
TGTGCCAGCCGGGGACAGGGGAGATCATCTGGCTACACCTTC
CASRGQGRSSGYTF
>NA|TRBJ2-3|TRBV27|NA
TGTGCCAGCAGTTTCCTTCTACCTACTAGCACAGATACGCAGTATTTT
CASSFLLPTSTDTQYF
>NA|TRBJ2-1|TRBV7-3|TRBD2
TGTGCCAGCAGCTTAATGGGTTACGCTAGCGGGGGGTACAATGAGCAGTTCTTC
CASSLMGYASGGYNEQFF
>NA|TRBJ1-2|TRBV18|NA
TGTGCCAGCTCACCGGACAGCAAAGTCTATGGCTACACCTTC
CASSPDSKVYGYTF
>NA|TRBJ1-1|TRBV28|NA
TGTGCCAGCAGTTTTAGTGGAGCGAACACTGAAGCTTTCTTT
CASSFSGANTEAFF
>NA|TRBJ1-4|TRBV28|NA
TGTGCCAGCAGTCCCCCAGGGCCTGAAAAACTGTTTTTT
CASSPPGPEKLFF
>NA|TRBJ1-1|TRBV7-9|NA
TGTGCCAGCAGCCCCCGAAGCGGGGAAAACACTGAAGCTTTCTTT
CASSPRSGENTEAFF
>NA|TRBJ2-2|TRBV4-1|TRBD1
TGCGCCAGCAGCCATAAAAGGACAGGGGACCCGAACACCGGGGAGCTGTTTTTT
CASSHKRTGDPNTGELFF
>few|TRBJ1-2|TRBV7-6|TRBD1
TGTGCCAGCAGCTTAGCCCTAGGGGGCCTTGGCTACACCTTC
CASSLALGGLGYTF
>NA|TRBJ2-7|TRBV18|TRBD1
TGTGCCAGCTCACAGGGACAGGCTCTCTCCTACGAGCAGTACTTC
CASSQGQALSYEQYF
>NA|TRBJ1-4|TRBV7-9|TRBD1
TGTGCCAGCACCACCCGGGACAGGGGTTCGGATGAAAAACTGTTTTTT
CASTTRDRGSDEKLFF
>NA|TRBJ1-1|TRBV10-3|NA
TGTGCCATCAGGGGCCCTGGGGACACCAAGAACACTGAAGCTTTCTTT
CAIRGPGDTKNTEAFF
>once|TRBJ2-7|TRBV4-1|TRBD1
TGCGCCAGCAGCCAAGGGGACAGGGAGAACGAGCAGTACTTC
CASSQGDRENEQYF
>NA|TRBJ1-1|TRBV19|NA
TGTGCCAGTAGCCTCGGGATGAACACTGAAGCTTTCTTT
CASSLGMNTEAFF
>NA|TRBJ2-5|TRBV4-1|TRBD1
TGCGCCAGCAGCCAGCCGGGACAGCACCAAGAGACCCAGTACTTC
CASSQPGQHQETQYF
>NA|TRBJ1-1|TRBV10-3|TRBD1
TGTGCCACCCGGACAGGGGACACTGAAGCTTTCTTT
CATRTGDTEAFF
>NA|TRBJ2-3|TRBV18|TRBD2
TGTGCCAGCTCACCGAGTAGCGGGGGGGCCGGTTCCACAGATACGCAGTATTTT
CASSPSSGGAGSTDTQYF
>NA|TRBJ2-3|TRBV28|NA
TGTGCCAGCGGCAGTTTCACAGATACGCAGTATTTT
CASGSFTDTQYF
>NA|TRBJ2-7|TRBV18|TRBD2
TGTGCCAGCTCCCCACTTCCAGGGACTAGCTCCTACGAGCAGTACTTC
CASSPLPGTSSYEQYF
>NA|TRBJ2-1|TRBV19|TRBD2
TGTGCCACCCAGCTTTACCCCGGGGGGGGGAATGAGCAGTTCTTC
CATQLYPGGGNEQFF
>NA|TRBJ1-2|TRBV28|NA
TGTGCCAGCAGTTTAGAGGGAGAGGGCTACACCTTC
CASSLEGEGYTF
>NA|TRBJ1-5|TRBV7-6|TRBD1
TGTGCCAGCAGCTCGGGACAGGGGGATCAGCCCCAGCATTTT
CASSSGQGDQPQHF
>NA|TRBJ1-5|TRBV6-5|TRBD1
TGTGCCAGCAGTTACCCAGGGGGTCAGCCCCAGCATTTT
CASSYPGGQPQHF
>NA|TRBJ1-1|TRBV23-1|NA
TGCGCCAGCAAAGCGGATACTGAAGCTTTCTTT
CASKADTEAFF
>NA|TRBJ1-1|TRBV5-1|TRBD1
TGCGCCAGCAGCCAATTCGGACAGGGGAACACTGAAGCTTTCTTT
CASSQFGQGNTEAFF
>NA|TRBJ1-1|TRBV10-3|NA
TGTGCCATCAGTGCGGGGGGAAGTGACACTGAAGCTTTCTTT
CAISAGGSDTEAFF
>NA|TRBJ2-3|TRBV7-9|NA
TGTGCCAGCAGCTTAGGCCGGTTTAGCACAGATACGCAGTATTTT
CASSLGRFSTDTQYF
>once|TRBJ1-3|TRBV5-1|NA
TGCGCCAGCAGCTTGGCGGGAGGACGCTCTGGAAACACCATATATTTT
CASSLAGGRSGNTIYF
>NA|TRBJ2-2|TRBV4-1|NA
TGCGCCAGCAGCCTAAAAGTCGAGCTAGCGGGGGAGCTGTTTTTT
CASSLKVELAGELFF
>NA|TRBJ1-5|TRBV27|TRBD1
TGTGCCAGCAGTTCCTCGGGACAGAGGGTTAATCAGCCCCAGCATTTT
CASSSSGQRVNQPQHF
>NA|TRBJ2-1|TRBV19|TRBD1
TGTGCCAGTAGTATAACAGGGGAGAGTGAGCAGTTCTTC
CASSITGESEQFF
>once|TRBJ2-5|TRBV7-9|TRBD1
TGTGCCAGCAGCACTCTACCGGGACAGGAGCAAGAGACCCAGTACTTC
CASSTLPGQEQETQYF
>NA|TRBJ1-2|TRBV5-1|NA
TGCGCCAGCAGCTTGGCGTCCCCAGTCAACTATGGCTACACCTTC
CASSLASPVNYGYTF
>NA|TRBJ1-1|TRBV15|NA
TGTGCCACCAGCAGAGCGGGCGAGGGCCTCTCCGAAGCTTTCTTT
CATSRAGEGLSEAFF
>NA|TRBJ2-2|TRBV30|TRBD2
TGTGCCTGGAGTGTAAGGACTAGCGGGGGACTTCTCACCGGGGAGCTGTTTTTT
CAWSVRTSGGLLTGELFF
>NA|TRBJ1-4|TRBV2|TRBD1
TGTGCCAGTTCGGACAGGGGGCTTGAAAAACTGTTTTTT
CASSDRGLEKLFF
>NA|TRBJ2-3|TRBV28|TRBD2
TGTGCCAGCCTTCTAGCGGGTAGCACAGATACGCAGTATTTT
CASLLAGSTDTQYF
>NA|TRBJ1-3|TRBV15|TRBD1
TGTGCCACCAGCCGGGACAGGGGCTCTGGAAACACCATATATTTT
CATSRDRGSGNTIYF
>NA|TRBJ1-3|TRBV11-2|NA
TGTGCCAGCAGCCCCATCTCGGAGGGCTCTGGAAACACCATATATTTT
CASSPISEGSGNTIYF